This T cell receptor beta chain was retrieved from a study of T cell responses to AZD1222 COVID-19 vaccine. CDR1 MNHEY and CDR2 SVGAGI come from the germline V gene. The CDR3 consists of 14 residues. Between the trimmed V and J ends, which lost 0 bases and 8 bases, there was a span of 13 bases. Study findings and constraints: Increases in Spike-specific TCR breadth and depth were seen after two AZD1222 doses. Regions left unmutated in variants are reportedly the target of nearly half of spike-specific TCRs.

Concerning this clone itself: Antigen: not known.

Produced via immunoSEQ multiplex PCR; TCRdb's table is partial and in-frame only. Among about 83,000 clones listed, roughly 90% were seen once. The receptor was derived from an adult in good health. The chain carries TRBV6-5 and TRBJ2-5, with D tentatively TRBD2 (5 bases). This specimen consisted of peripheral blood, obtained on day 0 of MenACWY control vaccination. The CDR3 sequence is CASSYSRLGDTQYF. The CDR3 coding sequence is TGTGCCAGCAGTTACTCTCGGCTGGGAGACACCCAGTACTTC.